These 25 T cell receptor beta chains were sequenced from one sample in a study of cytomegalovirus exposure and HLA in healthy donors. The PCR was carried out with 60 Vbeta primers and 13 Jbeta primers. TCRdb's table, derived via immunoSEQ multiplex PCR, lists solely in-frame clones and lacks some. The table has roughly 110,000 clones, under 80% seen once; the top ten hold 14%. Sequenced input: PBMCs. The origin of the receptors is a woman aged 35 to 49 in good health and CMV-seropositive.

The chain is built from TRBV19 and TRBJ1-5; 9 nucleotides agree with TRBD1. In germline, CDR1 is LNHDA, CDR2 SQIVND (reference sequence). The length of the CDR3 is 17 residues. V trimming: 1 base; J trimming: 4 bases; junction bases outside the gene matches: 8. CDR3 sequence reads: CASSIGRGTGKNQPQHF. The DNA of the CDR3 is TGTGCCAGTAGTATAGGTCGTGGGACAGGGAAAAATCAGCCCCAGCATTTT. The variable domain in full, completed from reference TRBV19 and TRBJ1-5, reads DGGITQSPKYLFRKEGQNVTLSCEQNLNHDAMYWYRQDPGQGLRLIYYSQIVNDFQKGDIAEGYSVSREKKESFPLTVTSAQKNPTAFYLCASSIGRGTGKNQPQHFGDGTRLSIL.

Regarding this clone: Germline and junction disagree at one end, which may indicate a read error. The chain couples TRBV7-9 to TRBJ1-1; D is unclear. Looked up from germline, CDR1 is SEHNR and CDR2 is FQNEAQ (reference sequence). The CDR3 length is 12 residues. The CDR3 loop is CSSSPLRGEAFF. The CDR3 DNA reads as TGTTCCAGCAGCCCGCTGCGAGGTGAAGCTTTCTTT.

The rearrangement joins TRBV10-3 to TRBJ1-2; no clear D. CDR3 length: 12 amino acids. Per the germline V gene, CDR1 is ENHRY and CDR2 is SYGVKD. Between the trimmed V and J ends, which lost 4 bases and 7 bases, there was a span of 10 bases. The DNA for the CDR3 is TGTGCCATCAGTGGTCTAGCCGGTGGCTACACCTTC. Protein product: CAISGLAGGYTF.

The gene calls are TRBV30 and TRBJ1-4, with a weak D call TRBD1 (5 bases). The CDR3 extends over 14 amino acids. The V end was cut by 7 bases, the J end by 8 bases, with 20 bases between. Per germline, CDR1 GTSNPN and CDR2 SVGIG (reference sequence). CDR3 region: CASHSGSGQEKLFF. CDR3 bases: TGTGCCTCGCATAGCGGGTCAGGGCAAGAAAAACTGTTTTTT. Full variable domain (outside the CDR3, taken from reference TRBV30 and TRBJ1-4): SQTIHQWPATLVQPVGSPLSLECTVEGTSNPNLYWYRQAAGRGLQLLFYSVGIGQISSEVPQNLSASRPQDRQFILSSKKLLLSDSGFYLCASHSGSGQEKLFFGSGTQLSVL.

The chain carries TRBV27 and TRBJ2-3; 12 bases map to TRBD1. With 6 bases clipped from V and 4 bases from J, the junction kept 5 bases outside the gene matches. The CDR3 totals 15 residues. Germline V gene lookup returns CDR1 MNHEY and CDR2 SMNVEV (reference sequence). The CDR3 is CASRPGQGAADTQYF. The DNA for the CDR3 is TGTGCCAGCAGACCGGGACAGGGGGCGGCAGATACGCAGTATTTT.

The gene calls are TRBV7-2 and TRBJ1-5; no definite D call. The CDR3 covers 13 residues. The V end lost 2 bases, the J end lost 12 bases, and 14 bases lay between the germline ends. Looked up from germline, CDR1 is SGHTA and CDR2 is FQGNSA. CDR3 sequence (DNA): TGTGCCAGCAGCTTAATATCGAGTTCATACCAGCATTTT. It is translated as CASSLISSSYQHF.

This clone was seen only once. The chain employs TRBV5-1 and TRBJ1-1; D ambiguous. CDR3 length: 14 residues. V lost 4 bases and J 4 bases, leaving 14 bases between the germline ends. The germline gives CDR1 SGHRS, CDR2 YFSETQ. CDR3 sequence: CASSRIGSGTEAFF. The CDR3 nucleotides read TGCGCCAGCAGCCGGATAGGGAGTGGCACTGAAGCTTTCTTT.

The J gene is TRBJ1-4, the V gene TRBV5-1, with 8 nucleotides matching TRBD1. Germline V gives CDR1 SGHRS, CDR2 YFSETQ. The CDR3 consists of 14 residues. The junction had 8 bases not matched to a gene; V was cut back by 5 bases and J by 8 bases. The CDR3, as DNA: TGCGCCAGCAGTTCCGGACAGGGCTGGGAAAAACTGTTTTTT. Protein: CASSSGQGWEKLFF.

This clone was recorded a few times. This sequence joins TRBV11-3 and TRBJ1-1; no clear D gene. Between the trimmed V and J ends, which lost 0 bases and 1 base, there was a span of 3 bases. Germline loops: CDR1 SGHNT, CDR2 YENEEA. The CDR3 has 13 residues. Here the CDR3 reads CASSLDGNTEAFF. DNA of the CDR3: TGTGCCAGCAGCTTAGACGGGAACACTGAAGCTTTCTTT.

The chain has TRBV7-2 and TRBJ2-7; 7 nucleotides line up with TRBD1. V lost 1 base, J lost 7 bases, and 13 bases stayed unmatched. Germline assignment: CDR1 SGHTA and CDR2 FQGNSA. There are 16 residues in the CDR3. CDR3 loop: CASSLGGSRQGKEQYF. The CDR3 coding sequence is TGTGCCAGCAGCTTAGGAGGCTCGAGACAGGGAAAAGAGCAGTACTTC.

The rearrangement uses TRBV10-1 and TRBJ2-7; 7 positions match TRBD2. The V segment lost 5 bases and the J segment 6 bases; nucleotides outside the gene matches: 10. The CDR3 is 14 amino acids. Germline values: CDR1 WNHNN, CDR2 SYGVQD (reference sequence). CDR3 coding DNA: TGCGCCAGCAGTATAGCGGGTCCTAAGGCCGAGCAGTACTTC. Translation gives CASSIAGPKAEQYF.

This clone has just one count. The V and J genes are TRBV6-1 and TRBJ1-2; no definite D call. Trimming took off 2 bases at V and 8 bases at J, with 15 bases between the two ends. Germline V gene data show CDR1 as MNHNS and CDR2 as SASEGT. The CDR3 has 14 residues. The CDR3, as DNA: TGTGCCAGCAGTGAACAATGGGCAGGTCAAGGCTACACCTTC. Its protein is CASSEQWAGQGYTF.

Only one count was recorded for this clone. The gene calls are TRBV10-3 and TRBJ1-5; 8 bases match TRBD1. CDR3 size: 14 residues. CDR1 and CDR2 from the germline V gene are ENHRY and SYGVKD. V lost 8 bases and J lost 5; bases outside the gene matches: 8. In DNA form, the CDR3 reads TGTGCCATCTCGGGAGGACAGGGCGATCAGCCCCAGCATTTT. It codes for CAISGGQGDQPQHF.

This chain joins TRBV25-1 and TRBJ2-3; 10 nucleotides match TRBD2. After removal of 6 bases from V and 0 bases from J, the junction contained 6 bases not matched to a gene. The CDR3 has 16 residues. The germline gives CDR1 MGHDK, CDR2 SYGVNS. CDR3 DNA: TGTGCCAGCAGCCAATTTAGCGGGGGGAGCACAGATACGCAGTATTTT. Amino acid sequence: CASSQFSGGSTDTQYF.

This clone was counted a few times. The V call is TRBV11-1, the J call TRBJ2-7, with 8 bases identical to TRBD2. CDR3 length: 15 residues. The junction had 9 bases not matched to a gene; V was cut back by 2 bases and J by 6 bases. Germline V CDR1 and CDR2: SGHAT, FQDESV (reference sequence). This CDR3 is CASSLSTSDWAEQYF. The CDR3 DNA follows: TGTGCCAGCAGCTTATCGACTAGCGATTGGGCCGAGCAGTACTTC. The full variable domain, its missing parts supplied by reference TRBV11-1 and TRBJ2-7, is EAEVAQSPRYKITEKSQAVAFWCDPISGHATLYWYRQILGQGPELLVQFQDESVVDDSQLPKDRFSAERLKGVDSTLKIQPAELGDSAMYLCASSLSTSDWAEQYFGPGTRLTVT.

This chain links TRBV4-1 with TRBJ1-3; D possibly corresponds to TRBD1 (6 bases). The germline V and J ends were trimmed by 4 bases and 1 base, with 20 bases remaining between them. The CDR3 sequence is 18 residues long. Germline lookup yields CDR1 MGHRA and CDR2 YSYEKL. CDR3 nucleotide sequence: TGCGCCAGCAGCCCACGAGGACAGCGCGCGACTTCTGGAAACACCATATATTTT. This gives the protein CASSPRGQRATSGNTIYF.

The V and J genes are TRBV19 and TRBJ1-4; TRBD1 aligns across 10 bases. The germline gives CDR1 LNHDA, CDR2 SQIVND (reference sequence). J gave up 8 bases and V 5 bases, and 8 bases lay outside the gene matches. This CDR3 has 15 amino acids. CDR3 bases: TGTGCCAGTAGTTCAGGGACAGGGGCGGGAGAAAAACTGTTTTTT. Translation gives CASSSGTGAGEKLFF.

J is TRBJ2-1 and V is TRBV19; no firm D call. The CDR3 length is 14 residues. With 4 bases removed from V and 8 bases from J, the gap between germline ends came to 15 bases. From germline, CDR1 is LNHDA and CDR2 SQIVND (reference sequence). This CDR3 is CASSSVWPSHEQFF. The DNA of the CDR3 is TGTGCCAGTAGTAGCGTGTGGCCTAGTCATGAGCAGTTCTTC.

The rearrangement uses TRBV25-1 and TRBJ2-3; possibly TRBD2 for D (7 bases). The CDR3 runs to 14 residues. Trimming removed 2 bases at V and 3 bases at J, with 9 bases between. The germline V gene has CDR1 MGHDK and CDR2 SYGVNS. The CDR3 region has the DNA TGTGCCAGCAGTGAAAGGGGGGGAACAGATACGCAGTATTTT. Residues: CASSERGGTDTQYF.

The chain combines TRBV19 with TRBJ2-7, with 7 positions matching TRBD1. V trimming: 5 bases; J trimming: 1 base; junction bases outside the gene matches: 11. Germline CDR1 reads LNHDA; CDR2 reads SQIVND (reference sequence). CDR3 size: 16 residues. DNA for the CDR3: TGTGCCAGTAGTGCCCGGACAGGAAGGGTATCCTACGAGCAGTACTTC. Translating it yields CASSARTGRVSYEQYF.

The genes are TRBV30 and TRBJ1-2; no firm D call. V was cut by 1 base and J by 5 bases, with 11 bases left in between. The germline V gene encodes CDR1 GTSNPN and CDR2 SVGIG (reference sequence). The CDR3 is 13 residues long. CDR3 in amino acids: CAWSERTLYGYTF. DNA of the CDR3: TGTGCCTGGAGTGAAAGGACTTTATATGGCTACACCTTC.

Here the CDR3 DNA reads TGTGCCATCAGTGCCCTAGCGGGGGTGAACACCGGGGAGCTGTTTTTT. This encodes CAISALAGVNTGELFF. The rearrangement links TRBV10-3 to TRBJ2-2; 10 positions agree with TRBD2. This CDR3 has 16 residues. Germline assignment: CDR1 ENHRY and CDR2 SYGVKD. With V trimmed by 4 bases and J by 1 base, 3 bases remained unmatched.

The rearrangement joins TRBV10-3 to TRBJ1-1, with D perhaps TRBD1 (6 bases). Per the germline V gene, CDR1 is ENHRY and CDR2 is SYGVKD. Between the trimmed V and J ends, which lost 6 bases and 3 bases, there was a span of 17 bases. The CDR3 has 15 residues. CDR3 residues: CAIRSQGGVDTEAFF. The CDR3 coding sequence is TGTGCCATCAGATCACAGGGAGGGGTGGACACTGAAGCTTTCTTT.

Written as DNA, the CDR3 is TGTGCCAGCAGCCCCCGACAGGACCCACGCGGGACTGAAGCTTTCTTT. Protein sequence: CASSPRQDPRGTEAFF. The rearrangement joins TRBV7-2 to TRBJ1-1; tentative D call: TRBD1 (6 bases). V dropped 5 bases and J dropped 5 bases, with 21 bases sitting between them. Germline CDR1 SGHTA, CDR2 FQGNSA. The CDR3 covers 16 residues.

The genes are TRBV5-4 and TRBJ2-3; D is perhaps TRBD1 (6 bases). This CDR3 region has 13 residues. V gave up 10 bases and J gave up 5 bases, with 17 bases separating them. The germline V gene encodes CDR1 SGHNT and CDR2 YYREEE (reference sequence). This CDR3 reads CACTVGTRDTQYF. In DNA, the CDR3 is TGTGCCTGTACCGTGGGGACAAGAGATACGCAGTATTTT.